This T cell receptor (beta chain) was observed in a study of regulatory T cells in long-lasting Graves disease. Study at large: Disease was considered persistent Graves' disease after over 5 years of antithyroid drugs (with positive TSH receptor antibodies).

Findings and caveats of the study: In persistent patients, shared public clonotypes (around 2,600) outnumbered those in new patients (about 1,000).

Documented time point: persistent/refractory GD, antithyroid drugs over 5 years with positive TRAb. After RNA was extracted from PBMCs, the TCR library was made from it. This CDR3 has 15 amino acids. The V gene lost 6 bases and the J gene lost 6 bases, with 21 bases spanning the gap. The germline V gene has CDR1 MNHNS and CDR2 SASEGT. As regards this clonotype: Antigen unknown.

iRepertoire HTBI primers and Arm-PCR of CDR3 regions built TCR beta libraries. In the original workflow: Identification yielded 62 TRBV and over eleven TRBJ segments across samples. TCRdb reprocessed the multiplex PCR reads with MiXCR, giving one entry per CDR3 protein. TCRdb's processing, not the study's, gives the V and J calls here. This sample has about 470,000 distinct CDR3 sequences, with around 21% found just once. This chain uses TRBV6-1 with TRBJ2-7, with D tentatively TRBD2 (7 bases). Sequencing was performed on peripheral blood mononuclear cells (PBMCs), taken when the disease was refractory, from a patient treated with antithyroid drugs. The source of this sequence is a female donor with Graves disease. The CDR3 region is CASRPGGLGKGEQYF. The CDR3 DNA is TGTGCCAGCAGACCCGGGGGGCTAGGGAAAGGCGAGCAGTACTTC.